This T cell receptor (beta chain) is from a study of tumor-infiltrating lymphocytes in primary liver carcinoma. In the study overall: Patients included men and women of 30 to 69 years. Samples returned roughly 3.5 to 7.13 million productive TCRbeta reads each. Read depth did not differ significantly between tissue types.

This clonotype was found many times. The antigen remains unidentified. Trimming at V came to 5 bases and at J to 4 bases, leaving 6 bases not matched to a gene. In germline, CDR1 is SGHAT, CDR2 FQNNGV. The CDR3 consists of 16 residues. General study points: Tumor region pairs outstripped tumor-adjacent and tumor-blood pairs in overlap. Because the samples were bulk unsorted, the study did not compare CD4+ and CD8+ repertoires.

Blood RNA was derived from unsorted whole blood, and germline DNA was extracted too. Total RNA amounting to around 530 ng was the source from which TCR beta cDNA was made with a constant-region primer. Three rounds of nested multiplex PCR with slightly modified ARM-PCR produced TCR beta libraries. Primers for the first two PCR rounds were TRBV1-TRBV30 forward primers and a C-beta reverse primer (about 9 cycles per round). TCRdb analysed the multiplex PCR reads with MiXCR anew, one entry per CDR3 protein. The sample has around 170,000 distinct CDR3 sequences, about 55% seen once. The source is a man aged 40-49 years with primary liver carcinoma and hepatitis B virus infection. The chain carries TRBV11-2 and TRBJ2-5, with 14 bases aligning to TRBD2. Sample: peripheral blood. The CDR3 spells CASSPGLAGGVETQYF. The CDR3 DNA sequence: TGTGCCAGCAGCCCCGGACTAGCGGGAGGTGTAGAGACCCAGTACTTC. Supplemented by reference TRBV11-2 and TRBJ2-5, the full variable domain reads EAGVAQSPRYKIIEKRQSVAFWCNPISGHATLYWYQQILGQGPKLLIQFQNNGVVDDSQLPKDRFSAERLKGVDSTLKIQPAKLEDSAVYLCASSPGLAGGVETQYFGPGTRLLVL.